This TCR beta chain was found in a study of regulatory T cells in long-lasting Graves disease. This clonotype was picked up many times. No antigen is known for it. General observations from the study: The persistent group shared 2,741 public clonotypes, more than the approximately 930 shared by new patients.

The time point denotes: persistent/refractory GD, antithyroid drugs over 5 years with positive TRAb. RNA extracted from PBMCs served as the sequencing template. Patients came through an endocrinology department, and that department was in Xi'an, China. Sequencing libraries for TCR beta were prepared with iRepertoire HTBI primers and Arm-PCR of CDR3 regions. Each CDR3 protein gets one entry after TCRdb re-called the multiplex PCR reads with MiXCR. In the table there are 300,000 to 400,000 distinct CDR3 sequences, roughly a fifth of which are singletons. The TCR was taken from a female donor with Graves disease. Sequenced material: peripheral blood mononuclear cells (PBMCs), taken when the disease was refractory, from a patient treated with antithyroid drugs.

CDR3: CSAGSINGGYTF. Written as DNA, the CDR3 is TGCAGTGCTGGGTCCATAAATGGGGGCTACACCTTC. The J gene is TRBJ1-2, the V gene TRBV20-1; D unresolved. The germline V and J ends were trimmed by 5 bases and 8 bases, with 15 bases remaining between them. Germline lookup yields CDR1 DFQATT and CDR2 SNEGSKA (reference sequence). CDR3 length equals 12 residues.